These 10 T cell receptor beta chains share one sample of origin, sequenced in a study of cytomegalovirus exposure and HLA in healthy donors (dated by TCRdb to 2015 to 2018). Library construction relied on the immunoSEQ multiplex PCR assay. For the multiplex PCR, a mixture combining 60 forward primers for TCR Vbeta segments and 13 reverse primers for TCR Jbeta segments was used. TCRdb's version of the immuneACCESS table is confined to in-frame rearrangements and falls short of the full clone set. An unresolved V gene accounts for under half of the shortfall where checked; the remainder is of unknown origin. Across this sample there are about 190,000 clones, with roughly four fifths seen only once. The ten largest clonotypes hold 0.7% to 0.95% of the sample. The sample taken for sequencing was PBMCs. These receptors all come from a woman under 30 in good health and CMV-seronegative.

The CDR3 DNA sequence: TGTGCCAGCAGCTTGGTTCCGGGGGTTGTGAATGAGCAGTTCTTC. Translation: CASSLVPGVVNEQFF. This chain connects TRBV5-6 to TRBJ2-1; a possible D gene is TRBD2 (6 bases). The V gene's germline CDR1 is SGHDT and CDR2 YYEEEE. CDR3 size: 15 residues. V lost 0 bases, J lost 7 bases, and 14 bases lay in between.

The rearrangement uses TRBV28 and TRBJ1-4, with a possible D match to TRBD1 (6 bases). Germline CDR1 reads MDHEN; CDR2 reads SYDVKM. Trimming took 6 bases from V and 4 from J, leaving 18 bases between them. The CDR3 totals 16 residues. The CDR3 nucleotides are TGTGCCAGCAGCACTTACGGGCTGGACAGTAATGAAAAACTGTTTTTT. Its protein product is CASSTYGLDSNEKLFF.

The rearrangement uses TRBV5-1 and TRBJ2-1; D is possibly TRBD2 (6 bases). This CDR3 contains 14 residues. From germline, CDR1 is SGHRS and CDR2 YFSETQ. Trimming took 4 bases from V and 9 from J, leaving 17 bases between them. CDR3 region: CASSTGTFGGEQFF. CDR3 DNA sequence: TGCGCCAGCAGCACGGGGACTTTTGGGGGTGAGCAGTTCTTC.

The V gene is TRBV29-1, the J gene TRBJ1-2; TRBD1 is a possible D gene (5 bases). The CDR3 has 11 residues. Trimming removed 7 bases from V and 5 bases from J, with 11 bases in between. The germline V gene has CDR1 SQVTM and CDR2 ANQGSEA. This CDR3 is CSADRGYGYTF. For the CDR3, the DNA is TGCAGCGCTGACCGGGGGTATGGCTACACCTTC. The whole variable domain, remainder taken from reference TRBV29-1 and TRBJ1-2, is SAVISQKPSRDICQRGTSLTIQCQVDSQVTMMFWYRQQPGQSLTLIATANQGSEATYESGFVIDKFPISRPNLTFSTLTVSNMSPEDSSIYLCSADRGYGYTFGSGTRLTVV.

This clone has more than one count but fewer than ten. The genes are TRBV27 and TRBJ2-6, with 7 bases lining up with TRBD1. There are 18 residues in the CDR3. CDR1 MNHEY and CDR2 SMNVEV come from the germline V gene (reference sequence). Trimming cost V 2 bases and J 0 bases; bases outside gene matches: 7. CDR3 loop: CASSLLVTGHSGANVLTF. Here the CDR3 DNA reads TGTGCCAGCAGTTTACTCGTGACAGGGCACTCTGGGGCCAACGTCCTGACTTTC.

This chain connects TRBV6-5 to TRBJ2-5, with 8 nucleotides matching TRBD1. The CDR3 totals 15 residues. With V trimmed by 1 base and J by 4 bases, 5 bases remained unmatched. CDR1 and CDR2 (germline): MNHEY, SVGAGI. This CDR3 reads CASSYYQGAGETQYF. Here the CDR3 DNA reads TGTGCCAGCAGTTACTACCAGGGGGCTGGAGAGACCCAGTACTTC.

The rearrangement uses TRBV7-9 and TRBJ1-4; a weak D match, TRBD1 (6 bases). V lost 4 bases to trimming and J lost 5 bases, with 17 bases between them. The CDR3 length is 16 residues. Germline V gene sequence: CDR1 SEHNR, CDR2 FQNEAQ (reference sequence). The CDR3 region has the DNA TGTGCCAGCAGCTCTTCACAGCAGGGGCTAAATGAAAAACTGTTTTTT. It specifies CASSSSQQGLNEKLFF.

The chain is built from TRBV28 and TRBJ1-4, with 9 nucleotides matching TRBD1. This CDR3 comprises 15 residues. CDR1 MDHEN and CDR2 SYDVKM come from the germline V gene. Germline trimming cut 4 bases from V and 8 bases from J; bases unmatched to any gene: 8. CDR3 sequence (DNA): TGTGCCAGCAGTTCCCTACAGGGGGCGGTCGAAAAACTGTTTTTT. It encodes CASSSLQGAVEKLFF.

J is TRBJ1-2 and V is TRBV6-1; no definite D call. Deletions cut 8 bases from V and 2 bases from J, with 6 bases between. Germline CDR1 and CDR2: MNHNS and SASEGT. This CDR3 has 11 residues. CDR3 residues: CASLGNYGYTF. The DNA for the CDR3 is TGTGCCAGCCTTGGCAACTATGGCTACACCTTC.

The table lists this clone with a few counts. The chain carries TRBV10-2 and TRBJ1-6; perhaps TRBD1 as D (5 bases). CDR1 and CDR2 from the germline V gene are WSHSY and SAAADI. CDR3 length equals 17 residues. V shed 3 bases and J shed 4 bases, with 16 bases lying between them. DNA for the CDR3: TGCGCCAGCAGTGAAGCCGCAGGGCTCTTATATAATTCACCCCTCCACTTT. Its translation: CASSEAAGLLYNSPLHF.